In its sample, the clone carrying this TCR beta chain was seen a few times. The antigen remains unidentified. Between the trimmed V and J ends, which lost 3 bases and 7 bases, there was a span of 3 bases. The CDR3 is 11 residues long. Germline CDR1 and CDR2: MDHEN and SYDVKM. This sample stems from a study of cytomegalovirus exposure and HLA in healthy donors. Overall study context: Unique TCR beta sequences numbering over 100 million came from some 200 million T cells in an earlier analysis. Study-wide results and caveats: One variant, a missense change in DCLRE1C, was linked in a later analysis to TCR beta V- and J-gene trimming.

The PCR was carried out with 60 Vbeta primers and 13 Jbeta primers. Some clones are missing from TCRdb's copy, which holds only in-frame ones; the method was immunoSEQ multiplex PCR. The sample gives 160,000 or so clones, approximately 90% of which show up once; 0.85% is in the top ten. The V gene is TRBV28, the J gene TRBJ2-2; unclear D gene. Sequencing was carried out using PBMCs. This TCR was sampled from a woman aged 25 to 39 in good health and CMV-seronegative. In DNA form, the CDR3 reads TGTGCCAGCAGTTTTCACGGGGAGCTGTTTTTT. Its protein product is CASSFHGELFF.